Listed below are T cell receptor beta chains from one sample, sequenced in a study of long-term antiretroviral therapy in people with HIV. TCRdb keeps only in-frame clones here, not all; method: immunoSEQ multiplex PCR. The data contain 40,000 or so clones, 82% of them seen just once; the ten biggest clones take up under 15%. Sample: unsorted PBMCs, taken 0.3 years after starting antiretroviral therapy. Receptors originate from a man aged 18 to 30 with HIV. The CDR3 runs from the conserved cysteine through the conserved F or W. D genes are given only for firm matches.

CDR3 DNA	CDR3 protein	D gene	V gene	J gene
TGCGCCAGCAGCCCCGTGGGGGGATCTAACTATGGCTACACCTTC	CASSPVGGSNYGYTF	NA	TRBV5-1	TRBJ1-2
TGCGCCAGCAGCCAAGGGACAGGGGTCACTGAAGCTTTCTTT	CASSQGTGVTEAFF	TRBD1	TRBV4-1	TRBJ1-1
TGTGCCAGTAAGGAACAGGGCTTATCCAACACCGGGGAGCTGTTTTTT	CASKEQGLSNTGELFF	NA	TRBV19	TRBJ2-2
TGTGCCAGCAGTGAACAGGGGGCTGTATCAAACATTCAGTACTTC	CASSEQGAVSNIQYF	TRBD1	TRBV6-1	TRBJ2-4
TGTGCCAGCAGGCTAACAGGGAGCTATGGCTACACCTTC	CASRLTGSYGYTF	NA	TRBV5-6	TRBJ1-2
TGTGCCCTCATCGGGGGCGGGGAAAACTACGAGCAGTACTTC	CALIGGGENYEQYF	NA	TRBV7-8	TRBJ2-7
TGTGCCAGCAGTGAAGGCTTCAGGCTGAACACCGGGGAGCTGTTTTTT	CASSEGFRLNTGELFF	NA	TRBV6-1	TRBJ2-2
TGTGCCAGCAGCGTGGGGACTAGCGGGGGGGTTGAGCAGTTCTTC	CASSVGTSGGVEQFF	TRBD2	TRBV9	TRBJ2-1
TGTGCCAGCAGTTGGAGGTCCAACACTGAAGCTTTCTTT	CASSWRSNTEAFF	NA	TRBV27	TRBJ1-1
TGTGCCAGCAGCGTAGAGAGGGGAGGAGGCTACACCTTC	CASSVERGGGYTF	NA	TRBV9	TRBJ1-2
TGTGCCAGCAGCCCGTCGACAGGGGTTAATGAAAAACTGTTTTTT	CASSPSTGVNEKLFF	TRBD1	TRBV11-2	TRBJ1-4
TGCAGCGTTCCGATAACTAATGAAAAACTGTTTTTT	CSVPITNEKLFF	NA	TRBV29-1	TRBJ1-4
TGTGCCAGCAGTTCCTTCCGCAGGGGGCGGGGTGGCTACACCTTC	CASSSFRRGRGGYTF	TRBD1	TRBV6-5	TRBJ1-2
TGTGCCAGTAGGCAGAAAGCAGAGATCTACGAGCAGTACTTC	CASRQKAEIYEQYF	NA	TRBV19	TRBJ2-7
TGTGCCAGTAGTATCCGGACAGCTAACTATGGCTACACCTTC	CASSIRTANYGYTF	NA	TRBV19	TRBJ1-2
TGCGCCAGCAGCCGCGGACCAGGGGAGGCTGAAGCTTTCTTT	CASSRGPGEAEAFF	NA	TRBV4-3	TRBJ1-1
TGTGCCAGTAGCTACGGGGGAGTTGGAGATACGCAGTATTTT	CASSYGGVGDTQYF	NA	TRBV19	TRBJ2-3